Shown below are 31 T cell receptor beta chains from a single sample sequenced in a study of breast tumors, draining lymph nodes, adjacent tissues. TCRdb analysed the multiplex PCR reads with MiXCR anew, one entry per CDR3 protein. The sample includes about 47,000 distinct CDR3 sequences, approximately 22% of them seen just once. The sequenced sample was breast tumor tissue. These receptors came from a female donor with breast cancer. Some clones in this sample may be carry-over from other donors' samples.

This clonotype was seen many times. V usage is TRBV30 and J usage is TRBJ2-5; D is possibly TRBD1 or TRBD2 (5 bases each). Germline V gene data show CDR1 as GTSNPN and CDR2 as SVGIG (reference sequence). The CDR3 totals 14 residues. Trimming took off 2 bases at V and 5 bases at J, with 15 bases between the two ends. The CDR3 coding sequence is TGTGCCTGGAGTTGGGGGAACACGTGGGAGACCCAGTACTTC. Translating it yields CAWSWGNTWETQYF.

Concerning this clonotype: Germline and junction disagree at one end, which may indicate a read error. The V and J genes are TRBV20-1 and TRBJ1-2, with 7 bases identical to TRBD1. The CDR3 length is 14 residues. Germline loops: CDR1 DFQATT, CDR2 SNEGSKA (reference sequence). Here the CDR3 reads CNARGWTGNYGYTF. The DNA of the CDR3 is TGCAATGCTAGGGGCTGGACAGGAAACTATGGCTACACCTTC.

This clonotype was found many times. This chain connects TRBV6-2 or TRBV6-3 to TRBJ1-6, with D maybe TRBD1 (6 bases). Trimming cost V 5 bases and J 6 bases, with 14 bases left between them. The CDR3 runs to 15 residues. Germline lookup yields CDR1 MNHEY and CDR2 SVGEGT. Written as DNA, the CDR3 is TGTGCCAGCAGTCACCGGGACACCATTAATTCACCCCTCCACTTT. It encodes CASSHRDTINSPLHF.

At least ten counts were recorded for this clonotype. CDR3 residues: CASRRATATDGYTF. The CDR3 coding sequence is TGTGCCAGCAGAAGGGCTACGGCCACTGATGGCTACACCTTC. This sequence joins TRBV7-9 and TRBJ1-2; the D is unclear. V was clipped by 6 bases and J by 6 bases, with 17 bases between them. This CDR3 comprises 14 residues. The germline V gene encodes CDR1 SEHNR and CDR2 FQNEAQ (reference sequence). The complete variable domain, with remaining parts taken from reference TRBV7-9 and TRBJ1-2, reads DTGVSQNPRHKITKRGQNVTFRCDPISEHNRLYWYRQTLGQGPEFLTYFQNEAQLEKSRLLSDRFSAERPKGSFSTLEIQRTEQGDSAMYLCASRRATATDGYTFGSGTRLTVV.

This clonotype was observed at least ten times. The chain recombines TRBV19 with TRBJ2-7; the match to TRBD2 covers 9 bases. Germline CDR1 reads LNHDA; CDR2 reads SQIVND (reference sequence). The CDR3 is 15 amino acids. V was pared by 3 bases and J by 4 bases, with 7 bases of the junction left unmatched. Here the CDR3 reads CASSIGGGAFYEQYF. The CDR3 DNA sequence: TGTGCCAGTAGTATCGGCGGGGGGGCCTTTTACGAGCAGTACTTC.

As regards this clonotype: This could be a read error, since a much larger clone is one nucleotide away. The gene calls are TRBV15 and TRBJ2-1, with 16 bases lining up with TRBD2. Trimming removed 0 bases from V and 9 bases from J; junction bases left unmatched: 11. Germline CDR1 reads LNHNV; CDR2 reads YYDKDF (reference sequence). The CDR3 runs 19 residues. The CDR3 coding sequence is TGTGCCACCAGCAGAGAGGGGACTAGCGGGAGGGGGGAGAACAGTGAGCAGTTCTTC. Its translation: CATSREGTSGRGENSEQFF. Variable domain in full (rest from reference TRBV15 and TRBJ2-1): DAMVIQNPRYQVTQFGKPVTLSCSQTLNHNVMYWYQQKSSQAPKLLFHYYDKDFNNEADTPDNFQSRRPNTSFCFLDIRSPGLGDTAMYLCATSREGTSGRGENSEQFFGPGTRLTVL.

This clonotype was detected many times. This sequence joins TRBV15 and TRBJ2-7, with 11 bases matching TRBD1. Germline CDR1 reads LNHNV; CDR2 reads YYDKDF (reference sequence). The CDR3 extends over 15 amino acids. V lost 5 bases to trimming and J lost 5 bases; unmatched junction nucleotides: 8. The CDR3 loop reads CATSLRTGGVNEQYF. As DNA, the CDR3 is TGTGCCACCAGCCTCCGGACAGGGGGCGTCAACGAGCAGTACTTC.

The V gene is TRBV28, the J gene TRBJ1-2; TRBD1 matches at 9 bases. The germline CDR1 and CDR2 sequences are MDHEN and SYDVKM. There are 16 residues in the CDR3. J gave up 4 bases and V 4 bases, and 10 bases lay outside the gene matches. The CDR3 coding sequence is TGTGCCAGCAGTTCACCTCTACAGGGGGCGACCTATGGCTACACCTTC. It codes for CASSSPLQGATYGYTF.

This clonotype is categorized as medium-sized. The chain couples TRBV30 to TRBJ1-3; D gene ambiguous. Per the germline V gene, CDR1 is GTSNPN and CDR2 is SVGIG (reference sequence). Trimming shortened V by 4 bases and J by 3 bases, and 7 bases separated the two germline ends. There are 12 residues in the CDR3. CDR3 nucleotide sequence: TGTGCCTGGACCCGAGGTGGAAACACCATATATTTT. It codes for CAWTRGGNTIYF.

In this sample, this clonotype turned up many times. This chain uses TRBV18 with TRBJ1-2; a weak D match, TRBD1 (5 bases). The V end was cut by 2 bases, the J end by 7 bases, with 17 bases between. CDR3 length: 15 amino acids. The germline V gene has CDR1 KGHSH and CDR2 LQKENI. CDR3 region: CASSPILGQGGGYTF. DNA for the CDR3: TGTGCCAGCTCACCAATTCTTGGTCAGGGAGGTGGCTACACCTTC. Supplemented by reference TRBV18 and TRBJ1-2, the full variable domain reads NAGVMQNPRHLVRRRGQEARLRCSPMKGHSHVYWYRQLPEEGLKFMVYLQKENIIDESGMPKERFSAEFPKEGPSILRIQQVVRGDSAAYFCASSPILGQGGGYTFGSGTRLTVV.

The sample holds many counts of this clonotype. The chain links TRBV4-1 to TRBJ1-4; D gene unclear. V was pared by 3 bases and J by 10 bases, with 12 bases between. CDR1 is MGHRA and CDR2 is YSYEKL in the germline V gene. CDR3 length equals 13 residues. CDR3: CASSHASEGKLFF. The DNA for the CDR3 is TGCGCCAGCAGCCATGCGTCGGAGGGAAAACTGTTTTTT.

The chain uses TRBV6-5 and TRBJ2-7, with TRBD2 matching 9 bases. After removal of 0 bases from V and 3 bases from J, the junction contained 9 bases not matched to a gene. This CDR3 region has 17 residues. Germline CDR1 MNHEY, CDR2 SVGAGI. CDR3 amino acids: CASSYSLTSGGLYEQYF. The CDR3 DNA reads TGTGCCAGCAGTTACTCCCTGACTAGCGGCGGTCTCTACGAGCAGTACTTC.

The table lists this clonotype with many counts. The rearrangement uses TRBV6-5 and TRBJ1-3; a possible D gene is TRBD1 (6 bases). V shed 7 bases and J shed 0 bases, with 10 bases lying between them. Germline-derived CDR1 and CDR2 are MNHEY and SVGAGI. This CDR3 region has 14 residues. The CDR3: CASTGVDSGNTIYF. The CDR3 DNA reads as TGTGCCAGCACAGGGGTGGACTCTGGAAACACCATATATTTT.

To note about this clonotype: A much larger clone lies a single base off, so this may be a read error. The chain links TRBV11-1 to TRBJ2-7; D ambiguous. This CDR3 contains 15 residues. Germline V lookup: CDR1 SGHAT, CDR2 FQDESV (reference sequence). CDR3 sequence: CVSSFGGWASYEQYF. The CDR3 DNA sequence: TGTGTCAGCAGCTTCGGCGGTTGGGCATCCTACGAGCAGTACTTC.

This clonotype was counted once. The CDR3 carries no conserved terminal phenylalanine or tryptophan, so it likely arises from a read error. This chain connects TRBV6-5 to TRBJ2-1; maybe TRBD1 (5 bases). Germline CDR1 is MNHEY and CDR2 is SVGAGI. The CDR3 consists of 13 residues. The CDR3 bases are TGTGCCAGCAGTTATGGTCAGGACAATGATCAGTTCTAC. Its translation is CASSYGQDNDQFY.

This clonotype was recorded at least ten times. V gene TRBV20-1 combines with J gene TRBJ2-1; unclear D gene. In germline, CDR1 is DFQATT, CDR2 SNEGSKA (reference sequence). The CDR3 consists of 12 residues. Trimming removed 2 bases at V and 8 bases at J, with 10 bases between. The CDR3 DNA sequence: TGCAGTGCTAGATTAGATTTCGATGAGCAGTTCTTC. Encoded protein: CSARLDFDEQFF.

The chain links TRBV5-6 to TRBJ1-1; no definite D call. This CDR3 contains 12 residues. In germline, CDR1 is SGHDT, CDR2 YYEEEE. The V end lost 2 bases, the J end lost 6 bases, and 8 bases lay between the germline ends. The CDR3 loop reads CASSFSGSEAFF. In DNA form, the CDR3 reads TGTGCCAGCAGCTTTTCGGGGTCTGAAGCTTTCTTT.

This clonotype was found many times. This chain connects TRBV11-2 to TRBJ2-6, with a tentative D call TRBD2 (5 bases). The CDR3 spans 15 residues. V was cut by 1 base and J by 3 bases, with 7 bases left in between. From germline, CDR1 is SGHAT and CDR2 FQNNGV. CDR3 nucleotides: TGTGCCAGCAGCTTAGCGGGGTATGGGGCCAACGTCCTGACTTTC. This gives the protein CASSLAGYGANVLTF.

This clonotype was recorded at least ten times. V usage is TRBV5-1 and J usage is TRBJ2-2; the match to TRBD2 covers 12 bases. Germline CDR1 SGHRS, CDR2 YFSETQ. The ends lost 6 bases at V and 2 bases at J; junction bases unmatched: 5. The CDR3 covers 16 residues. CDR3 residues: CASKSGLAGNTGELFF. Written as DNA, the CDR3 is TGCGCCAGCAAGTCCGGACTAGCGGGAAACACCGGGGAGCTGTTTTTT.

This clonotype has at least ten counts. The chain couples TRBV10-1 to TRBJ2-1, with TRBD1 matching 9 bases. This CDR3 region has 15 residues. Germline assignment: CDR1 WNHNN and CDR2 SYGVQD (reference sequence). V shed 9 bases, J shed 8 bases, and the junction held 14 bases outside the gene matches. CDR3 sequence reads: CARGETGGGSYEQFF. The CDR3 DNA reads TGCGCCAGAGGGGAAACAGGGGGCGGGAGCTATGAGCAGTTCTTC.

V gene TRBV28 combines with J gene TRBJ2-5, with D possibly matching TRBD1 (5 bases). This CDR3 is built from 13 residues. Trimming pared 6 bases from V and 5 bases from J, leaving 13 bases between. The germline CDR1 and CDR2 sequences are MDHEN and SYDVKM. Here the CDR3 DNA reads TGTGCCAGCAGGGGGCCGATTTTCGAGACCCAGTACTTC. This codes for CASRGPIFETQYF.

To note about this clonotype: This could be a read error, since a much larger clone is one nucleotide away. The chain couples TRBV19 to TRBJ1-3; TRBD1 is a possible D gene (5 bases). Trimming removed 4 bases from V and 2 bases from J, with 18 bases in between. Germline CDR1 LNHDA, CDR2 SQIVND (reference sequence). This CDR3 contains 17 residues. The CDR3 spells CASSTDRRGTTGNTIYF. The CDR3 DNA reads as TGTGCCAGTAGTACAGATCGGCGGGGGACGACTGGAAACACCATATATTTT.

This clonotype was observed many times. The chain is built from TRBV30 and TRBJ1-6, with no clear D. This CDR3 comprises 14 residues. Germline CDR1 reads GTSNPN; CDR2 reads SVGIG (reference sequence). Trimming pared 1 base from V and 9 bases from J, leaving 13 bases between. The CDR3 region is CAWSASRRSSPLHF. The CDR3 DNA reads as TGTGCCTGGAGTGCGTCAAGGAGAAGTTCACCCCTCCACTTT.

This clonotype was found a few times. J is TRBJ2-4 and V is TRBV5-1; no reliable D call. The V gene's germline CDR1 is SGHRS and CDR2 YFSETQ. V shed 4 bases and J shed 5 bases, with 10 bases lying between them. CDR3 size: 13 residues. CDR3 bases: TGCGCCAGCAGCCCTGGAACCCAAAACATTCAGTACTTC. This codes for CASSPGTQNIQYF.

Of note for this clonotype: This may arise from a read error, as a much more abundant clone is one base away. This chain links TRBV11-2 with TRBJ1-2; unclear D gene. With 4 bases removed from V and 6 bases from J, the gap between germline ends came to 15 bases. Germline V gives CDR1 SGHAT, CDR2 FQNNGV. This CDR3 is built from 14 residues. The CDR3 nucleotides are TGTGCCAGCAGCTCATTACTCGGGCCACATGGCTACACCTTC. Translation: CASSSLLGPHGYTF.

A note on this clonotype: This may arise from a read error, as a much more abundant clone is one base away. This chain links TRBV7-8 with TRBJ2-3; D is perhaps TRBD1 or TRBD2 (5 bases each). The V gene's germline CDR1 is SGHVS and CDR2 FQNEAQ. Trimming took 6 bases from V and 7 from J, leaving 20 bases between them. The CDR3 totals 15 residues. The CDR3 DNA is TGTGCCAGCAGTAAAGGGGCAGCGGTCGGATATACGCAGTATTTT. Its protein is CASSKGAAVGYTQYF.

This clonotype was detected ten times or more. The chain couples TRBV4-2 to TRBJ2-1; weak D call: TRBD2 (6 bases). This CDR3 has 16 residues. Trimming removed 1 base at V and 3 bases at J, with 13 bases between. The germline V gene has CDR1 LGHNA and CDR2 YNFKEQ. CDR3: CASSQVVGTGYNEQFF. DNA of the CDR3: TGTGCCAGCAGCCAAGTTGTAGGGACTGGCTACAATGAGCAGTTCTTC.

DNA of the CDR3: TGTGCCTGGGACCCGGGCCTAGGGGGCTACACCTTC. It codes for CAWDPGLGGYTF. V is TRBV30 and J is TRBJ1-2; D gene ambiguous. In germline, CDR1 is GTSNPN, CDR2 SVGIG (reference sequence). This CDR3 has 12 residues. Trimming cost V 5 bases and J 8 bases, with 15 bases left between them.

Ten or more counts support this clonotype. The chain couples TRBV19 to TRBJ1-5; unclear D gene. The CDR3 is made up of 14 amino acids. CDR1 and CDR2 from the germline V gene are LNHDA and SQIVND (reference sequence). V was cut by 3 bases and J by 6 bases, with 12 bases left in between. CDR3 protein: CASSMKGNGQPQHF. DNA of the CDR3: TGTGCCAGTAGTATGAAGGGCAATGGTCAGCCCCAGCATTTT. The full variable domain, rest sourced from reference TRBV19 and TRBJ1-5, is DGGITQSPKYLFRKEGQNVTLSCEQNLNHDAMYWYRQDPGQGLRLIYYSQIVNDFQKGDIAEGYSVSREKKESFPLTVTSAQKNPTAFYLCASSMKGNGQPQHFGDGTRLSIL.

Comments on this clonotype: An end of the junction differs from the germline gene, which may be a read error. V is TRBV5-6 and J is TRBJ2-2, with D perhaps being TRBD1 or TRBD2 (5 bases each). In germline, CDR1 is SGHDT, CDR2 YYEEEE. This CDR3 has 16 residues. The CDR3 bases are TGTGCCGGCAGCCCTGGGGCTAGCTCGAACACCGGGGTGCTGTTTTTT. This encodes CAGSPGASSNTGVLFF.

The J gene is TRBJ2-7, the V gene TRBV20-1; TRBD1 might be the D (5 bases). With 4 bases removed from V and 0 bases from J, the gap between germline ends came to 10 bases. The CDR3 runs 13 residues. Looked up from germline, CDR1 is DFQATT and CDR2 is SNEGSKA (reference sequence). This CDR3 is CSANRLGSYEQYF. The CDR3 nucleotides are TGCAGTGCTAACAGGTTAGGCTCCTACGAGCAGTACTTC.